The 26 T cell receptor beta chains below come from one sample, sequenced in a study of T cell changes during pregnancy in multiple sclerosis (dated by TCRdb to about 2019). Libraries were constructed by the immunoSEQ multiplex PCR assay. Held by TCRdb, this immuneACCESS table contains in-frame sequences only and omits some clones. Under half of the omission traces to an unresolved V gene where checked; the cause of the rest is unknown. Present in this sample are about 28,000 clones, roughly 89% of which were seen just once. The ten largest clones add up to approximately 0.86% of the sample. The sequencing here drew on CD4+ T cells from peripheral blood mononuclear cells, taken in the second trimester of pregnancy. The receptors were gathered from a female donor with multiple sclerosis, enrolled in a pregnancy study.

This chain connects TRBV19 to TRBJ1-5; D not resolved. V shed 8 bases and J shed 5 bases, with 10 bases lying between them. Germline values: CDR1 LNHDA, CDR2 SQIVND (reference sequence). CDR3 length: 12 amino acids. The CDR3 sequence: CASARGDQPQHF. CDR3 coding DNA: TGTGCCAGTGCTCGGGGAGATCAGCCCCAGCATTTT. The entire variable domain, with the rest obtained from reference TRBV19 and TRBJ1-5, is as follows: DGGITQSPKYLFRKEGQNVTLSCEQNLNHDAMYWYRQDPGQGLRLIYYSQIVNDFQKGDIAEGYSVSREKKESFPLTVTSAQKNPTAFYLCASARGDQPQHFGDGTRLSIL.

In DNA form, the CDR3 reads TGTGCCAGCAGCTCAAGAGCGGGGGACCAGAGAAAGACCCAGTACTTC. Protein: CASSSRAGDQRKTQYF. The rearrangement joins TRBV5-6 to TRBJ2-5, with 8 bases that match TRBD2. Germline CDR1 reads SGHDT; CDR2 reads YYEEEE. J lost 6 bases, V lost 3 bases, and 13 bases had no gene match. The CDR3 runs 16 residues.

The chain carries TRBV30 and TRBJ1-2; TRBD1 agrees at 7 bases. In germline, CDR1 is GTSNPN, CDR2 SVGIG (reference sequence). V dropped 3 bases and J dropped 4; count of bases not matched to a gene: 11. The CDR3 runs to 15 residues. In DNA form, the CDR3 reads TGTGCCTGGAGCCGACAGGGTAATCAGATCTATGGCTACACCTTC. It is translated as CAWSRQGNQIYGYTF.

This sequence joins TRBV2 and TRBJ1-3; tentatively, D is TRBD1 (5 bases). Per the germline V gene, CDR1 is SNHLY and CDR2 is FYNNEI. CDR3 length equals 13 residues. The ends were cut back, 4 bases at V and 3 bases at J, with 7 bases in the middle. CDR3 bases: TGTGCCAGCAGTGTGGGGCTTGGAAACACCATATATTTT. This codes for CASSVGLGNTIYF.

This chain joins TRBV5-1 and TRBJ2-1; TRBD2 matches 11 bases. The CDR3 is made up of 16 amino acids. Germline V CDR1 and CDR2: SGHRS, YFSETQ. V lost 0 bases, J lost 9 bases, and 8 bases stayed unmatched. This chain's CDR3 is CASSLEATSGGGEQFF. CDR3 DNA: TGCGCCAGCAGCTTGGAGGCTACTAGCGGGGGAGGTGAGCAGTTCTTC. The whole variable domain, remainder taken from reference TRBV5-1 and TRBJ2-1, is KAGVTQTPRYLIKTRGQQVTLSCSPISGHRSVSWYQQTPGQGLQFLFEYFSETQRNKGNFPGRFSGRQFSNSRSEMNVSTLELGDSALYLCASSLEATSGGGEQFFGPGTRLTVL.

The chain uses TRBV10-3 and TRBJ2-3; TRBD2 agrees at 11 bases. In germline, CDR1 is ENHRY, CDR2 SYGVKD. CDR3 length: 15 amino acids. Trimming took 3 bases from V and 5 from J; bases not matched to a gene: 4. The CDR3 coding sequence is TGTGCCATCAGTGAATCACTAGCGGGGGTAGATACGCAGTATTTT. Translating it yields CAISESLAGVDTQYF.

The chain links TRBV5-1 to TRBJ2-3, with a possible D match to TRBD1 (6 bases). The CDR3 is 16 residues long. Germline lookup yields CDR1 SGHRS and CDR2 YFSETQ. Trimming pared 0 bases from V and 0 bases from J, leaving 11 bases between. The CDR3 sequence: CASSLEIQGSTDTQYF. The CDR3 nucleotides are TGCGCCAGCAGCTTGGAAATACAGGGTAGCACAGATACGCAGTATTTT.

For the CDR3, the DNA is TGCGCCAGCAGCCAAGAACCGGAGAGGACTGAAGCTTTCTTT. This sequence encodes CASSQEPERTEAFF. V is TRBV4-3 and J is TRBJ1-1; D is uncertain. The V end was cut by 0 bases, the J end by 5 bases, with 10 bases between. Germline loops: CDR1 LGHNA, CDR2 YSLEER. CDR3 size: 14 residues.

This clone was detected a few times. The chain has TRBV6-5 and TRBJ1-2, with 8 bases that match TRBD1. The CDR3 loop spans 14 amino acids. Germline values: CDR1 MNHEY, CDR2 SVGAGI. Germline trimming cut 7 bases from V and 8 bases from J; bases unmatched to any gene: 12. The CDR3 reads CASTSLDRVGGYTF. The CDR3 region has the DNA TGTGCCAGCACCTCCTTGGACAGGGTCGGGGGCTACACCTTC.

In this sample, this clone turned up a few times. The chain has TRBV15 and TRBJ2-3; possible D gene TRBD2, 6 bases. With 1 base removed from V and 2 bases from J, the gap between germline ends came to 13 bases. In germline, CDR1 is LNHNV, CDR2 YYDKDF (reference sequence). This CDR3 spans 16 amino acids. This chain's CDR3 is CATSRGASEDTDTQYF. Here the CDR3 DNA reads TGTGCCACCAGCAGAGGTGCTAGCGAAGACACAGATACGCAGTATTTT.

The V and J genes are TRBV5-1 and TRBJ2-5, with 9 bases matching TRBD2. This CDR3 comprises 16 residues. Unmatched junction bases numbered 8, after V lost 4 bases and J lost 1 base. Germline V lookup: CDR1 SGHRS, CDR2 YFSETQ. CDR3 DNA sequence: TGCGCCAGCAGCCCCGGGACTAGCAGCTTCCAAGAGACCCAGTACTTC. It yields the protein CASSPGTSSFQETQYF.

This clone turned up a few times. J is TRBJ2-7 and V is TRBV11-2; D is possibly TRBD2 (6 bases). Trimming shortened V by 5 bases and J by 0 bases, and 17 bases separated the two germline ends. The germline V gene has CDR1 SGHAT and CDR2 FQNNGV. The CDR3 covers 16 residues. CDR3 sequence: CASSPLDRRGSYEQYF. CDR3 bases: TGTGCCAGCAGCCCCCTAGACCGGCGGGGCTCCTACGAGCAGTACTTC.

The chain couples TRBV13 to TRBJ2-2, with 8 bases matching TRBD1. Germline V lookup: CDR1 PRHDT, CDR2 FYEKMQ (reference sequence). Trimming took 5 bases from V and 4 from J; bases not matched to a gene: 6. The CDR3 consists of 15 residues. CDR3 sequence (DNA): TGTGCCAGCAGCCCCCAGGGGGCGATCACCGGGGAGCTGTTTTTT. Residues: CASSPQGAITGELFF.

The chain carries TRBV10-3 and TRBJ1-1; a weak D match, TRBD1 (5 bases). CDR3 size: 13 residues. Germline CDR1 and CDR2: ENHRY and SYGVKD. Deletions cut 4 bases from V and 4 bases from J, with 10 bases between. CDR3 sequence (DNA): TGTGCCATCAGTGTTGGGGGGGGCACTGAAGCTTTCTTT. Protein: CAISVGGGTEAFF.

V gene TRBV15 combines with J gene TRBJ1-4, with no clear D. The CDR3 spans 14 residues. Germline-derived CDR1 and CDR2 are LNHNV and YYDKDF (reference sequence). The V end was cut by 4 bases, the J end by 8 bases, with 14 bases between. DNA for the CDR3: TGTGCCACCAGCATAAACACAGCTTTAGAAAAACTGTTTTTT. It yields the protein CATSINTALEKLFF.

The V call is TRBV4-1, the J call TRBJ2-2; 7 bases match TRBD2. CDR3 length equals 19 residues. V dropped 0 bases and J dropped 1; count of bases not matched to a gene: 11. In germline, CDR1 is MGHRA, CDR2 YSYEKL. The CDR3 spells CASSQDLVGASGNTGELFF. DNA of the CDR3: TGCGCCAGCAGCCAAGATCTCGTTGGAGCTAGCGGGAACACCGGGGAGCTGTTTTTT.

A single count supports this clone. This chain links TRBV5-1 with TRBJ2-5, with 10 bases that match TRBD2. CDR1 is SGHRS and CDR2 is YFSETQ in the germline V gene. The CDR3 has 18 amino acids. V dropped 1 base and J dropped 1; count of bases not matched to a gene: 10. The CDR3 DNA reads as TGCGCCAGCAGCTTGTGGGGGGCATTAGCGGGGGGCCAAGAGACCCAGTACTTC. Translation: CASSLWGALAGGQETQYF.

In regard to this clone: Different DNA sequences within this sample yield the same CDR3. The chain carries TRBV5-1 and TRBJ2-5, with 7 bases fitting TRBD1. The DNA end favors TRBJ2-7, so the J call may be wrong. Germline V gene sequence: CDR1 SGHRS, CDR2 YFSETQ. This CDR3 is built from 14 residues. CDR3 sequence reads: CASSLGQDLYEQYF. The CDR3 DNA is TGCGCCAGCAGCTTAGGACAGGACCTTTACGAGCAGTACTTC.

The chain couples TRBV9 to TRBJ2-2; D possibly corresponds to TRBD1 (5 bases). The CDR3 sequence is 16 residues long. CDR1 and CDR2 (germline): SGDLS, YYNGEE. Trimming cost V 3 bases and J 0 bases, with 12 bases left between them. CDR3 DNA: TGTGCCAGCAGCGGAGGACAATTCGCGAACACCGGGGAGCTGTTTTTT. This sequence encodes CASSGGQFANTGELFF.

This clone came up once. The V and J genes are TRBV6-5 and TRBJ1-3, with TRBD1 as a possible D gene (5 bases). V shed 2 bases and J shed 0 bases, with 8 bases lying between them. This CDR3 has 15 residues. Germline V CDR1 and CDR2: MNHEY, SVGAGI. The DNA for the CDR3 is TGTGCCAGCAGTTACAGGGGAATCTCTGGAAACACCATATATTTT. Protein product: CASSYRGISGNTIYF.

The genes are TRBV11-2 and TRBJ2-7; 7 positions match TRBD2. This CDR3 comprises 16 residues. The V segment lost 0 bases and the J segment 4 bases; nucleotides outside the gene matches: 9. Germline assignment: CDR1 SGHAT and CDR2 FQNNGV. CDR3 bases: TGTGCCAGCAGCTTAGATCGGGCCGGGAGGTATTACGAGCAGTACTTC. Translating it yields CASSLDRAGRYYEQYF.

This chain links TRBV7-8 with TRBJ2-1; TRBD2 is a possible D gene (5 bases). V gave up 0 bases and J gave up 8 bases, with 8 bases separating them. This CDR3 is 13 amino acids long. Looked up from germline, CDR1 is SGHVS and CDR2 is FQNEAQ. Written as DNA, the CDR3 is TGTGCCAGCAGCTTAGCACTAGGCGATGAGCAGTTCTTC. As protein: CASSLALGDEQFF.

The J gene is TRBJ2-5, the V gene TRBV11-2; TRBD2 matches at 7 bases. The trim removed 5 bases at V and 1 base at J, leaving 7 bases unmatched. Germline V lookup: CDR1 SGHAT, CDR2 FQNNGV. The CDR3 has 15 residues. The CDR3 coding sequence is TGTGCCAGCAGCAGGGACTATAGAGCCCAAGAGACCCAGTACTTC. Translation: CASSRDYRAQETQYF. The whole variable domain, filled in from reference TRBV11-2 and TRBJ2-5, reads EAGVAQSPRYKIIEKRQSVAFWCNPISGHATLYWYQQILGQGPKLLIQFQNNGVVDDSQLPKDRFSAERLKGVDSTLKIQPAKLEDSAVYLCASSRDYRAQETQYFGPGTRLLVL.

As for this clone: Different DNA sequences within this sample yield the same CDR3. The chain combines TRBV5-1 with TRBJ1-1; 7 bases map to TRBD1. V dropped 4 bases and J dropped 3; count of bases not matched to a gene: 3. Germline values: CDR1 SGHRS, CDR2 YFSETQ. The CDR3 is 13 residues long. CDR3 sequence (DNA): TGCGCCAGCAGCCTCGACAGGGACACTGAAGCTTTCTTT. As protein: CASSLDRDTEAFF.

This chain joins TRBV7-2 and TRBJ2-7; D may be TRBD2 (6 bases). This CDR3 has 15 amino acids. Trimming left V 5 bases short and J 6 bases short, with 20 bases between. Germline V CDR1 and CDR2: SGHTA, FQGNSA. The CDR3 sequence: CASSVSGVLSGEQYF. In DNA, the CDR3 is TGTGCCAGCAGCGTTTCGGGGGTCCTTTCGGGCGAGCAGTACTTC.

The chain joins TRBV7-7 to TRBJ1-1; maybe TRBD1 (5 bases). The length of the CDR3 is 16 residues. The germline V gene encodes CDR1 SSHAT and CDR2 FNYEAQ (reference sequence). CDR3: CASVCGGEDFDTEAFF. The CDR3, as DNA: TGTGCTAGCGTTTGTGGGGGGGAGGATTTCGACACTGAAGCTTTCTTT.